The clone carrying this T cell receptor beta chain was seen only a few times. These data are taken from a study of cytomegalovirus exposure and HLA in healthy donors. At the level of the study: Falling in the Caucasian-associated ancestry cluster were 65% to 90% of around 370 genotyped donors.

V gave up 0 bases and J gave up 4 bases; unmatched junction bases: 8. The CDR3 is made up of 18 amino acids. The germline CDR1 and CDR2 sequences are SGHRS and YFSETQ. PCR amplification relied on 60 Vbeta primers (plus 13 Jbeta primers). The assay was immunoSEQ multiplex PCR, and TCRdb's table has in-frame clones only and misses some. The profile covers about 150,000 clones, with 55% to 80% appearing a single time and about 7.1% taken by the ten largest. The J gene is TRBJ2-7, the V gene TRBV5-1; 15 bases line up with TRBD2. The origin of this receptor is a woman aged 60-70 years in good health and CMV-seropositive. Sequencing input: PBMCs. The CDR3 DNA is TGCGCCAGCAGCTTGGGAGGCGGGACTAGCGGGAGGTCGTACGAGCAGTACTTC. The encoded protein is CASSLGGGTSGRSYEQYF.